This entry features one T cell receptor (beta chain) sequence. These data belong to a study of shared T cell receptors in the human thymus. Sequencing used immunoSEQ multiplex PCR; TCRdb keeps in-frame clones, though not all of them. The table lists 63,000 or so clones, about 96% of them singletons, with roughly 0.033% in the top ten. V shed 7 bases and J 0 bases; nucleotides not matched to a gene: 15. The CDR3 contains 18 residues. Germline CDR1 reads MDHEN; CDR2 reads SYDVKM. The sequenced material came from thymocytes. This chain uses TRBV28 with TRBJ1-5; 7 bases agree with TRBD1. The source is a human donor. DNA of the CDR3: TGTGCCAGCAATAATACGGGACAGAACCTGTATAGCAATCAGCCCCAGCATTTT. Translation: CASNNTGQNLYSNQPQHF.